The clone carrying this TCR beta chain was found a few times. Its target is not known. The record originates from a study of post-analysis software for immune sequencing data. Points from the study as a whole: TRBV5-6, TRBV5-1 and TRBV20-1 were among four or five TRBV segments more frequent in patients than controls. Normalized Chao1 diversity in multiple sclerosis patients fell significantly below that of controls.

TCR beta libraries were prepared from cDNA with unique molecular identifiers. TCRdb recomputed calls from the PCR reads with MiXCR, one row per CDR3 protein. The sample consists of some 260,000 distinct CDR3 sequences, 35% to 40% of them appearing once. Germline CDR1 is MNHEY and CDR2 is SVGAGI. The ends lost 6 bases at V and 3 bases at J; junction bases unmatched: 7. The CDR3 consists of 16 residues. The source is a girl between 5 and 17 years old with multiple sclerosis. The sequenced sample consisted of blood. V gene TRBV6-5 combines with J gene TRBJ2-2, with 10 nucleotides matching TRBD2. CDR3 amino acids: CASRARGLADTGELFF. Written as DNA, the CDR3 is TGTGCCAGCAGGGCCCGAGGACTAGCGGACACCGGGGAGCTGTTTTTT.